This entry describes one TCR beta chain. This CDR3 is 18 amino acids long. Germline V CDR1 and CDR2: SGHTA, FQGNSA. This entry belongs to a study of CXCR3-negative and CXCR3-positive naive CD8 T cells. Overall study: Every library held about 1.5 +/- 0.3 million TRB reads, and the total came to around 140 million.

5' RACE that incorporated UMI labels was used to prepare the TRB cDNA libraries. TCRdb re-called the 5' RACE reads; every CDR3 protein appears as one record, without DNA. This sample lists about 92,000 distinct CDR3 sequences; its ten largest clones have over 1.5%. Naive CD8+ T cells carried a CD45RO-CCR7+CD27+CD95- phenotype. Input material: naive CXCR3- CD8+ T cells from blood. The subset denotes: CD45RO-CCR7+CD27+CD95- naive CD8+ T cells lacking CXCR3 (TNR3-). The source is a human donor in good health. Some clones in this sample may be carry-over from other donors' samples. The chain recombines TRBV7-2 with TRBJ2-7; checking the TCRdb D call of TRBD2 is not possible without DNA. CDR3 amino acids: CASSLPGAGPTLDYEQYF.